This T cell receptor beta chain derives from a study of CD8 T cells in Susac syndrome. The authors sequenced TCR beta from blood CD8+ and CD4+ T cells. The study's findings and limits: The number of individuals included in the study's TCR sequencing and HLA analysis was acknowledged as relatively small.

About this clonotype: Its specificity is not known.

Reverse transcription of roughly 0.5 to 1 ug RNA was carried out with random hexamers. The amplification used immunoSEQ multiplex PCR on TCR beta CDR3; it spanned 54 Vbeta and 13 Jbeta. In TCRdb, the immunoSEQ multiplex PCR reads were re-called with MiXCR into one record per CDR3 protein. The sample lists 150,000 to 200,000 distinct CDR3 sequences, around 94% occurring once. The source of this sequence is a human donor with multiple sclerosis. The material sequenced was CD4+ T cells from PBMCs.

The CDR3 spells CASSPQGARETQYF. The DNA of the CDR3 is TGTGCCAGCAGCCCTCAGGGGGCCCGAGAGACCCAGTACTTC. The genes are TRBV11-2 and TRBJ2-5, with 8 bases matching TRBD1. This CDR3 is built from 14 residues. V shed 5 bases, J shed 4 bases, and the junction held 6 bases outside the gene matches. The germline V gene encodes CDR1 SGHAT and CDR2 FQNNGV.